The sequence of this T cell receptor beta chain was determined in a study of OX40 agonist ivuxolimab in advanced cancers. Study context: Having had anti-PD-1, anti-PD-L1 or anti-CTLA-4 therapy before was allowed, and roughly 38% had some.

Clones were sequenced by immunoSEQ multiplex PCR, and TCRdb holds only the in-frame ones, with some missing. The sample lists over 70,000 clones, around nine tenths occurring once. This CDR3 spans 15 amino acids. Germline CDR1 SGHRS, CDR2 YFSETQ. V was pared by 2 bases and J by 0 bases, with 10 bases between. The V call is TRBV5-1, the J call TRBJ2-3, with D hard to call. The sequence derives from an adult with an advanced solid tumor such as melanoma, head and neck, liver or kidney cancer. This specimen consisted of CD4+ or CD8+ T cells sorted from blood, obtained in a trial of the OX40 agonist ivuxolimab. CDR3 DNA: TGCGCCAGCAGCTTAGCTTTTTCTAGCACAGATACGCAGTATTTT. This codes for CASSLAFSSTDTQYF.